The 25 T cell receptor beta chains below come from one sample, sequenced in a study of blood T cells in healthy people across ages. A sample-barcoded 5' primer and a J-beta primer mix were used in a second PCR of about 6 to 12 cycles. MiXCR, run by TCRdb on the 5' RACE reads, gives a single entry per CDR3 protein. The table shows around 800,000 distinct CDR3 sequences, with 40% to 65% occurring only once. The sample comprised blood. Source of these receptors: a man aged 80 or over in good health.

The genes are TRBV7-9 and TRBJ2-5; possible D gene TRBD1, 5 bases. The V gene lost 5 bases and the J gene lost 2 bases, with 12 bases spanning the gap. The CDR3 has 14 residues. Germline lookup yields CDR1 SEHNR and CDR2 FQNEAQ (reference sequence). CDR3 coding DNA: TGTGCCAGCAGCCAAAGACAGCTTCAAGAGACCCAGTACTTC. Translated: CASSQRQLQETQYF.

This clonotype was observed a single time. This chain joins TRBV2 and TRBJ2-4; D is perhaps TRBD2 (5 bases). Gene TRBJ2-7 matches the end of the DNA better, so the J call may be wrong. This CDR3 is 17 amino acids long. Germline CDR1 reads SNHLY; CDR2 reads FYNNEI. The CDR3 nucleotides read TGTGCCAGCAGTGCCGGACTTTTAAGGAAGCCCTCCTACGAGCAGTACTTC. Its translation is CASSAGLLRKPSYEQYF.

This clonotype was found once. The chain is built from TRBV28 and TRBJ2-1; TRBD2 matches at 9 bases. V was pared by 11 bases and J by 1 base, with 6 bases of the junction left unmatched. The CDR3 runs 14 residues. CDR1 and CDR2 (germline): MDHEN, SYDVKM. DNA for the CDR3: TGTGCCTCAAGCGGGGGGATGTCCTACAATGAGCAGTTCTTC. Residues: CASSGGMSYNEQFF.

The CDR3 DNA reads as TGCGCCAGCAGCTTGACGCAGCGGGCTACCTACGAGCAGTACTTC. It translates to CASSLTQRATYEQYF. The rearrangement links TRBV5-1 to TRBJ2-7; possibly TRBD2 for D (6 bases). Germline values: CDR1 SGHRS, CDR2 YFSETQ. The ends were cut back, 1 base at V and 2 bases at J, with 13 bases in the middle. The CDR3 sequence is 15 residues long.

A remark on this clonotype: A clone one base away is much larger, so this may be a read error. J is TRBJ1-1 and V is TRBV20-1; tentatively, D is TRBD1 (6 bases). Germline V gene sequence: CDR1 DFQATT, CDR2 SNEGSKA (reference sequence). The CDR3 loop spans 11 amino acids. The CDR3 spells CSASGGTETFF. The DNA for the CDR3 is TGCAGTGCTAGTGGGGGCACTGAAACTTTCTTT.

The rearrangement joins TRBV20-1 to TRBJ1-6; D is undetermined. The CDR3 consists of 12 residues. V was trimmed by 6 bases and J by 6 bases, leaving 9 bases between them. Germline CDR1 and CDR2: DFQATT and SNEGSKA (reference sequence). CDR3 protein: CSATRSNSPLHF. The CDR3 nucleotides read TGCAGTGCCACCCGTTCTAATTCACCCCTCCACTTT.

Concerning this clonotype itself: The junction differs from germline at one of its ends, possibly a read error. This chain uses TRBV6-6 with TRBJ1-2, with D uncertain. Per the germline V gene, CDR1 is MNHNY and CDR2 is SVGAGI (reference sequence). CDR3 length: 13 amino acids. As DNA, the CDR3 is TGTGCCAGCAGTAACTCCCTAGGGTATGGCTACACCTTC. It encodes CASSNSLGYGYTF.

This clonotype has a handful of counts. This chain joins TRBV7-2 and TRBJ2-4; 8 nucleotides match TRBD2. Germline V CDR1 and CDR2: SGHTA, FQGNSA. The length of the CDR3 is 16 residues. With 3 bases clipped from V and 3 bases from J, the junction kept 7 bases outside the gene matches. The DNA for the CDR3 is TGTGCCAGCAGCTTGGGTAGCGGGAACGGCAAAAACATTCAGTACTTC. Translated: CASSLGSGNGKNIQYF.

This clonotype is a singleton in its sample. The rearrangement uses TRBV20-1 and TRBJ2-5; TRBD2 is a possible D gene (6 bases). The last part of the DNA fits TRBJ2-7 better; the J call may be wrong. The CDR3 length is 16 residues. From germline, CDR1 is DFQATT and CDR2 SNEGSKA (reference sequence). The CDR3 DNA reads as TGCAGTGCTAGAGACCGGTCGACTAGGCCCCCCTACGAGCAGTACTTC. Its protein is CSARDRSTRPPYEQYF.

The chain links TRBV2 to TRBJ2-7; D not certain. V was pared by 7 bases and J by 1 base, with 14 bases between. Germline CDR1 and CDR2: SNHLY and FYNNEI. CDR3 length: 14 residues. Here the CDR3 reads CASTLLGVSYEQYF. The DNA for the CDR3 is TGTGCCAGCACCCTCCTTGGGGTTTCCTACGAGCAGTACTTC.

The chain has TRBV27 and TRBJ2-1, with 10 bases matching TRBD2. V shed 7 bases, J shed 6 bases, and the junction held 3 bases outside the gene matches. CDR3 length: 13 residues. Germline values: CDR1 MNHEY, CDR2 SMNVEV (reference sequence). The CDR3 bases are TGTGCCAGCATGGGACTAGCGCTCAATGAGCAGTTCTTC. Amino acids: CASMGLALNEQFF.

The rearrangement links TRBV5-1 to TRBJ2-7; TRBD2 might be the D (5 bases). The ends were cut back, 7 bases at V and 10 bases at J, with 27 bases in the middle. This CDR3 is built from 15 residues. CDR1 is SGHRS, CDR2 YFSETQ, per germline. For the CDR3, the DNA is TGCGCCAGCGAGCCCCCTGAGGGCCAAGGGCTAGGACAGTACTTC. Amino acid sequence: CASEPPEGQGLGQYF.

This clonotype was detected a few times. The chain employs TRBV7-2 and TRBJ2-5, with 13 bases identical to TRBD2. Trimming cost V 6 bases and J 4 bases; bases outside gene matches: 5. The germline CDR1 and CDR2 sequences are SGHTA and FQGNSA. The CDR3 spans 15 residues. CDR3 coding DNA: TGTGCCAGCAGGAAGACTAGCGGGAGGTTAGAGACCCAGTACTTC. Its translation is CASRKTSGRLETQYF.

This clonotype was seen at least ten times. The V call is TRBV28, the J call TRBJ2-3, with 7 nucleotides matching TRBD2. V was clipped by 8 bases and J by 1 base; unmatched bases: 0. The V gene's germline CDR1 is MDHEN and CDR2 SYDVKM. This CDR3 spans 12 amino acids. The CDR3 sequence: CASRGGTDTQYF. CDR3 nucleotides: TGTGCCAGCCGGGGGGGCACAGATACGCAGTATTTT.

The chain uses TRBV29-1 and TRBJ2-1; TRBD2 is a possible D gene (5 bases). This CDR3 contains 15 residues. V lost 6 bases, J lost 0 bases, and 15 bases lay in between. Germline V gene data show CDR1 as SQVTM and CDR2 as ANQGSEA. The CDR3 reads CSVVKGSSSYNEQFF. The CDR3 region has the DNA TGCAGCGTGGTAAAAGGGAGTAGCTCCTACAATGAGCAGTTCTTC.

This chain links TRBV5-1 with TRBJ1-2; 8 bases are shared with TRBD1. Germline lookup yields CDR1 SGHRS and CDR2 YFSETQ. CDR3 length equals 17 residues. The V and J ends lost 6 bases and 3 bases, in that order; junction bases with no gene match: 16. CDR3 amino acids: CASIPEAGVQGDYGYTF. The CDR3 DNA reads TGCGCCAGCATACCGGAGGCAGGGGTACAGGGGGACTATGGCTACACCTTC. The full variable domain, its missing parts supplied by reference TRBV5-1 and TRBJ1-2, is KAGVTQTPRYLIKTRGQQVTLSCSPISGHRSVSWYQQTPGQGLQFLFEYFSETQRNKGNFPGRFSGRQFSNSRSEMNVSTLELGDSALYLCASIPEAGVQGDYGYTFGSGTRLTVV.

The CDR3 sequence: CASRDNRTPYEQYF. The CDR3 bases are TGTGCCAGCAGGGATAACAGGACACCGTACGAGCAGTACTTC. V and J are TRBV2 and TRBJ2-4, with a possible D match to TRBD1 (5 bases). The J call is in doubt because the DNA end fits TRBJ2-7 better. The germline V gene encodes CDR1 SNHLY and CDR2 FYNNEI. This CDR3 region has 14 residues.

This clonotype was seen a single time. The genes are TRBV11-2 and TRBJ2-5; D possibly uses TRBD1 or TRBD2 (5 bases each). The CDR3 covers 18 residues. Germline CDR1 reads SGHAT; CDR2 reads FQNNGV. Trimming cost V 5 bases and J 0 bases, with 22 bases left between them. The CDR3 reads CASSEGPWGGYNQETQYF. DNA of the CDR3: TGTGCCAGCAGCGAGGGGCCCTGGGGCGGGTACAACCAAGAGACCCAGTACTTC.

This chain connects TRBV27 to TRBJ1-2; 7 nucleotides agree with TRBD1. V dropped 5 bases and J dropped 8; count of bases not matched to a gene: 14. Per germline, CDR1 MNHEY and CDR2 SMNVEV (reference sequence). The CDR3 has 15 amino acids. The CDR3 sequence is CASSRDSRSVGGYTF. CDR3 DNA sequence: TGTGCCAGCAGTAGGGACAGCCGTTCGGTGGGGGGCTACACCTTC.

This clonotype was recorded only once. The chain joins TRBV2 to TRBJ2-1; D gene uncertain. Per the germline V gene, CDR1 is SNHLY and CDR2 is FYNNEI. With 1 base removed from V and 2 bases from J, the gap between germline ends came to 9 bases. The CDR3 is 15 amino acids. This chain's CDR3 is CASSEDRLPYNEQFF. CDR3 bases: TGTGCCAGCAGTGAAGATCGACTGCCCTACAATGAGCAGTTCTTC. The full variable domain, its missing parts supplied by reference TRBV2 and TRBJ2-1, is EPEVTQTPSHQVTQMGQEVILRCVPISNHLYFYWYRQILGQKVEFLVSFYNNEISEKSEIFDDQFSVERPDGSNFTLKIRSTKLEDSAMYFCASSEDRLPYNEQFFGPGTRLTVL.

The gene calls are TRBV5-1 and TRBJ2-5; D not resolved. Per germline, CDR1 SGHRS and CDR2 YFSETQ. There are 14 residues in the CDR3. Deletions cut 2 bases from V and 1 base from J, with 9 bases between. The CDR3 DNA follows: TGCGCCAGCAGCTTATCAACTATCCAAGAGACCCAGTACTTC. This sequence encodes CASSLSTIQETQYF. The variable domain in full, completed from reference TRBV5-1 and TRBJ2-5, reads KAGVTQTPRYLIKTRGQQVTLSCSPISGHRSVSWYQQTPGQGLQFLFEYFSETQRNKGNFPGRFSGRQFSNSRSEMNVSTLELGDSALYLCASSLSTIQETQYFGPGTRLLVL.

The V gene is TRBV12-5, the J gene TRBJ2-6, with no clear D. There are 15 residues in the CDR3. Trimming shortened V by 4 bases and J by 2 bases, and 9 bases separated the two germline ends. Germline V gene data show CDR1 as LGHNT and CDR2 as FRNRAP. CDR3 protein: CASGYSLPGANVLTF. CDR3 nucleotide sequence: TGTGCTAGTGGTTACAGCCTCCCTGGGGCCAACGTCCTGACTTTC. Using reference TRBV12-5 and TRBJ2-6 for the parts outside the CDR3, the full variable domain is DARVTQTPRHKVTEMGQEVTMRCQPILGHNTVFWYRQTMMQGLELLAYFRNRAPLDDSGMPKDRFSAEMPDATLATLKIQPSEPRDSAVYFCASGYSLPGANVLTFGAGSRLTVL.

V usage is TRBV20-1 and J usage is TRBJ1-5; D call uncertain. With 3 bases removed from V and 0 bases from J, the gap between germline ends came to 12 bases. The CDR3 is 15 amino acids. Germline V gene lookup returns CDR1 DFQATT and CDR2 SNEGSKA (reference sequence). The CDR3 coding sequence is TGCAGTGCTAGCCATATCGCCGATAGCAATCAGCCCCAGCATTTT. Translating it yields CSASHIADSNQPQHF.

The chain uses TRBV27 and TRBJ1-1; a weak D match, TRBD1 (5 bases). The CDR3 consists of 14 residues. Trimming removed 2 bases at V and 3 bases at J, with 10 bases between. Germline assignment: CDR1 MNHEY and CDR2 SMNVEV (reference sequence). The DNA of the CDR3 is TGTGCCAGCAGTTTAAGTTGGGGGGACACTGAAGCTTTCTTT. This sequence encodes CASSLSWGDTEAFF.

This clonotype occurred once. This chain joins TRBV6-1 and TRBJ1-6; D gene ambiguous. Germline CDR1 MNHNS, CDR2 SASEGT. The CDR3 is made up of 14 amino acids. Trimming took 2 bases from V and 10 from J, leaving 12 bases between them. The CDR3 spells CASSEHSRLSPLHF. As DNA, the CDR3 is TGTGCCAGCAGTGAACACAGCCGGCTATCACCCCTCCACTTT.